The 8 T cell receptor beta chains in this list originate from one sample, sequenced in a study of T cells after yellow fever vaccination. TCRdb fed the 5' RACE reads into MiXCR, producing one record per CDR3 protein. The sample records some 560,000 distinct CDR3 sequences, 15% to 20% being singletons. The sequenced sample was PBMCs, obtained 15 days after the yellow fever booster vaccination. The origin of the receptors is a man aged 30-40 years who received the YFV17D yellow fever vaccine.

The sample holds a few counts of this clonotype. The chain links TRBV19 to TRBJ2-3; unclear D gene. The germline CDR1 and CDR2 sequences are LNHDA and SQIVND (reference sequence). This CDR3 region has 15 residues. Trimming stripped 4 bases from V and 2 bases from J, with 13 bases between. The CDR3 reads CASSTSLRFTDTQYF. CDR3 DNA: TGTGCCAGTAGTACCTCCTTGCGGTTCACAGATACGCAGTATTTT.

This clonotype has a handful of counts. The chain joins TRBV15 to TRBJ2-5; a weak D match, TRBD2 (5 bases). From germline, CDR1 is LNHNV and CDR2 YYDKDF (reference sequence). The CDR3 has 14 amino acids. V was cut by 3 bases and J by 5 bases, with 13 bases left in between. The CDR3 bases are TGTGCCACCAGCAGCCACGGGAAGGGTGAGACCCAGTACTTC. Amino acid sequence: CATSSHGKGETQYF.

The chain combines TRBV13 with TRBJ2-5; D is possibly TRBD1 or TRBD2 (5 bases each). Deletions cut 5 bases from V and 1 base from J, with 17 bases between. The CDR3 extends over 16 amino acids. Germline CDR1 PRHDT, CDR2 FYEKMQ (reference sequence). The CDR3 loop is CASSHQSEGPQETQYF. DNA of the CDR3: TGTGCCAGCAGCCACCAGAGTGAGGGGCCCCAAGAGACCCAGTACTTC.

The CDR3 coding sequence is TGCGCCAGCAGCTTCAGGGACGTGAACACTGAAGCTTTCTTT. Protein product: CASSFRDVNTEAFF. This sequence joins TRBV5-1 and TRBJ1-1; D might be TRBD1 (5 bases). Germline V gives CDR1 SGHRS, CDR2 YFSETQ. Trimming removed 2 bases from V and 0 bases from J, with 8 bases in between. The CDR3 extends over 14 amino acids.

The table lists this clonotype with a few counts. The genes are TRBV7-2 and TRBJ2-2; D remains unclear. Per the germline V gene, CDR1 is SGHTA and CDR2 is FQGNSA. V lost 6 bases to trimming and J lost 0 bases, with 14 bases between them. The CDR3 runs 16 residues. The CDR3, as DNA: TGTGCCAGCAGACCGCCCCGGGTGACGAACACCGGGGAGCTGTTTTTT. Translation: CASRPPRVTNTGELFF.

This clonotype was detected only a few times. The rearrangement uses TRBV18 and TRBJ1-4; D is unresolved. V lost 5 bases and J 6 bases, leaving 13 bases between the germline ends. The CDR3 has 14 residues. Looked up from germline, CDR1 is KGHSH and CDR2 is LQKENI. The CDR3 DNA sequence: TGTGCCAGCTCATTGCGGACCGCCGATGAAAAACTGTTTTTT. Its protein is CASSLRTADEKLFF. Looking up the rest from reference TRBV18 and TRBJ1-4 gives the full variable domain: NAGVMQNPRHLVRRRGQEARLRCSPMKGHSHVYWYRQLPEEGLKFMVYLQKENIIDESGMPKERFSAEFPKEGPSILRIQQVVRGDSAAYFCASSLRTADEKLFFGSGTQLSVL.

This chain connects TRBV7-9 to TRBJ2-7; either TRBD1 or TRBD2 may supply D (5 bases each). V lost 5 bases and J 3 bases, leaving 14 bases between the germline ends. The CDR3 runs to 14 residues. Per germline, CDR1 SEHNR and CDR2 FQNEAQ (reference sequence). The CDR3 loop is CASSRSGPHYEQYF. The CDR3 DNA is TGTGCCAGCAGCAGATCGGGACCTCACTACGAGCAGTACTTC. The whole variable domain, filled in from reference TRBV7-9 and TRBJ2-7, reads DTGVSQNPRHKITKRGQNVTFRCDPISEHNRLYWYRQTLGQGPEFLTYFQNEAQLEKSRLLSDRFSAERPKGSFSTLEIQRTEQGDSAMYLCASSRSGPHYEQYFGPGTRLTVT.

The genes are TRBV5-1 and TRBJ2-1; 11 bases fit TRBD1. The CDR3 consists of 18 residues. Germline values: CDR1 SGHRS, CDR2 YFSETQ. V lost 4 bases and J lost 5; bases outside the gene matches: 14. The CDR3 sequence: CASSPRSAPGQGDNEQFF. The DNA of the CDR3 is TGCGCCAGCAGCCCGCGCTCAGCACCGGGACAGGGGGACAATGAGCAGTTCTTC.